This T cell receptor beta chain was identified during a study of T-cell memory formation after mild COVID-19. Study background: TCR clusters showed largely donor specificity.

Many counts were recorded for this clonotype. No antigen is known for it. At one of its ends the junction is not consistent with the germline gene, which may arise from a read error. The study's findings and limits: Clones shrinking from day 15 to 85 showed even CD4/CD8 mixes; later expanders tilted CD4+. Pre-infection memory already had some responding clones, implying cross-reactive memory joined. CD4+ contracting clones were found mainly in CM and EM, and CD8+ ones in EMRA.

From the 5' RACE reads, TCRdb called clonotypes with MiXCR, one entry per CDR3 protein. This table holds approximately 570,000 distinct CDR3 sequences, approximately 19% found once. Germline CDR1 is SSHAT and CDR2 is FNYEAQ (reference sequence). There are 14 residues in the CDR3. The TCR was taken from an adult woman who had mild COVID-19 (a few samples of this study predate the infection). Cell type and time point are not known. The sample was PBMCs or a T cell subset sorted from them (not recorded which). The chain is built from TRBV7-7 and TRBJ2-1, with 7 bases lining up with TRBD1. The CDR3 protein is CASSLARGPHEQFF. The CDR3 region has the DNA TGTGCTAGCAGCTTAGCGAGGGGGCCCCATGAGCAGTTCTTC.